The clone carrying this TCR beta chain was detected only a few times. The antigen is not known. PCR amplification relied on 60 Vbeta primers (plus 13 Jbeta primers). Original data processing: Later, an analysis found 65 million to 85 million unique TCR beta chains, and roughly 9.9 million of these were shared. Measured with immunoSEQ multiplex PCR; TCRdb has only the in-frame clones, and not every one. V, J and clone size were drawn from that table, and D and trimming were deduced from the DNA. The data contain 120,000 or so clones, approximately 80% of them singletons. Germline CDR1 reads MGHRA; CDR2 reads YSYEKL. This CDR3 comprises 14 residues. V dropped 2 bases and J dropped 6; count of bases not matched to a gene: 6. This entry is derived from a study of cytomegalovirus exposure and HLA in healthy donors. General study points: A later analysis found that most CMV-associated TCR beta chains appeared HLA-restricted.

The sequence was obtained from a human donor in good health. The chain is built from TRBV4-1 and TRBJ2-7; 8 nucleotides agree with TRBD1. Source material: PBMCs. The CDR3 region has the DNA TGCGCCAGCAGCCAATTCCAGGGGGCGGGCGAGCAGTACTTC. Residues: CASSQFQGAGEQYF.